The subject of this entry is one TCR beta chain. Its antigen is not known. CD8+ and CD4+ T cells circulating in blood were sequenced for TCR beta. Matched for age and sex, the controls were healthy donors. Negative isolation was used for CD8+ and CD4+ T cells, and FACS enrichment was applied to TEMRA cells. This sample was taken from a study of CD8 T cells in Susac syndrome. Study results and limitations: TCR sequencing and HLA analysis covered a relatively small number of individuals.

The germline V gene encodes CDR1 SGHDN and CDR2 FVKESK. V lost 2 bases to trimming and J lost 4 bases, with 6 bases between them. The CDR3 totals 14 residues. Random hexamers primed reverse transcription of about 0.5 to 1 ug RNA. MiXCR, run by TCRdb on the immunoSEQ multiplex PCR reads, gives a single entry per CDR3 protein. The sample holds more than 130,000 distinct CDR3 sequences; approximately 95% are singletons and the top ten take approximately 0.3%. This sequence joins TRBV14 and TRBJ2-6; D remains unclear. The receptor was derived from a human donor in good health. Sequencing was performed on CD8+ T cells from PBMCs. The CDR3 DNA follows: TGTGCCAGCAGCCAAAACGGAGGGGCCAACGTCCTGACTTTC. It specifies CASSQNGGANVLTF.